The 19 T cell receptor beta chains below all came from one sample that was sequenced in a study of T cells in Graves' hyperthyroidism and ophthalmopathy (dated by TCRdb to the late 2010s). Libraries were prepared through multiplex PCR. The run used an Illumina HiSeq 2000. The TCR beta CDR3 regions were amplified from the RNA transcripts. The TCR CDR3 was subjected to a first round of RT-PCR using the HTBI primer set and the Qiagen OneStep RT-PCR kit. Using fastp trimming at Q25 and MiXCR clonotype assembly, TCRdb reanalyzed the public sequencing data and kept in-frame beta chains. A single entry per CDR3 protein holds the most common genes and DNA from its merged rows. The sample table holds hundreds of thousands of distinct CDR3 sequences, of which approximately 14% were seen once. 4.3% of the sample goes to the ten largest clones. The sample comprised blood. The receptors here all came from a woman in her thirties or forties with Graves' ophthalmopathy.

There are many counts of this clonotype. The rearrangement links TRBV6-1 to TRBJ1-1; D is perhaps TRBD1 (5 bases). Germline CDR1 and CDR2: MNHNS and SASEGT. The CDR3 is made up of 14 amino acids. V was trimmed by 4 bases and J by 4 bases, leaving 13 bases between them. CDR3 coding DNA: TGTGCCAGCAGTGGGCAGGGTTCGGGCACTGAAGCTTTCTTT. Translated: CASSGQGSGTEAFF.

This sequence joins TRBV4-2 and TRBJ2-2; TRBD2 agrees at 7 bases. V was pared by 0 bases and J by 6 bases, with 4 bases of the junction left unmatched. The germline V gene encodes CDR1 LGHNA and CDR2 YNFKEQ. The CDR3 totals 15 residues. CDR3 sequence reads: CASSQEGGSAGELFF. CDR3 bases: TGTGCCAGCAGCCAAGAGGGGGGGAGTGCCGGGGAGCTGTTTTTT.

This clonotype was picked up a small number of times. The chain combines TRBV24-1 with TRBJ2-2; TRBD1 matches 7 bases. The length of the CDR3 is 16 residues. The germline CDR1 and CDR2 sequences are KGHDR and SFDVKD. Germline trimming cut 3 bases from V and 3 bases from J; bases unmatched to any gene: 6. The CDR3: CATSDPLTGYTGELFF. In DNA form, the CDR3 reads TGTGCCACCAGTGATCCCTTGACAGGGTACACCGGGGAGCTGTTTTTT.

This clonotype occurred many times. The rearrangement links TRBV2 to TRBJ1-5; D not resolved. The CDR3 has 13 amino acids. The germline gives CDR1 SNHLY, CDR2 FYNNEI. The V and J ends lost 2 bases and 6 bases respectively, with 8 bases between them. CDR3 coding DNA: TGTGCCAGCAGTGAACACTCCCCTCAGCCCCAGCATTTT. Translated, it gives CASSEHSPQPQHF.

In its sample, this clonotype was seen many times. The J gene is TRBJ2-5, the V gene TRBV28; the D gene is possibly TRBD2 (6 bases). The CDR3 covers 16 residues. V lost 4 bases and J lost 5, with 20 bases in between. CDR1 and CDR2 (germline): MDHEN, SYDVKM. The CDR3 DNA reads TGTGCCAGCAGTTCTGCATCAGGGAGGATAACGGAGACCCAGTACTTC. Translated, it gives CASSSASGRITETQYF.

This clonotype was detected ten times or more. V and J are TRBV20-1 and TRBJ1-1; D is perhaps TRBD1 (5 bases). The CDR3 contains 12 residues. CDR1 and CDR2 from the germline V gene are DFQATT and SNEGSKA (reference sequence). The germline V and J ends were trimmed by 6 bases and 4 bases, with 12 bases remaining between them. The CDR3 spells CSASQGSTEAFF. CDR3 sequence (DNA): TGCAGTGCGTCGCAGGGTTCCACTGAAGCTTTCTTT.

This clonotype was recorded many times. The chain combines TRBV28 with TRBJ1-1, with D possibly being TRBD1 (6 bases). V was shortened by 6 bases and J by 5 bases, with 13 bases between the two germline ends. The CDR3 contains 13 residues. Germline CDR1 MDHEN, CDR2 SYDVKM. CDR3 bases: TGTGCCAGCAGAACAGACAGGCCAACTGAAGCTTTCTTT. Protein product: CASRTDRPTEAFF.

This clonotype has a count of ten or more. The V gene is TRBV28, the J gene TRBJ1-2; no definite D call. Trimming removed 10 bases at V and 5 bases at J, with 17 bases between. This CDR3 has 13 amino acids. The germline gives CDR1 MDHEN, CDR2 SYDVKM. In nucleotides, the CDR3 is TGTGCCACTTGGAACCGGACCTCGTATGGCTACACCTTC. This encodes CATWNRTSYGYTF.

This clonotype was recorded a few times. This chain uses TRBV6-2 or TRBV6-3 with TRBJ2-2; the D is unclear. CDR3 length: 14 residues. Trimming removed 3 bases from V and 2 bases from J, with 7 bases in between. Germline V lookup: CDR1 MNHEY, CDR2 SVGEGT. CDR3 sequence (DNA): TGTGCCAGCAGTTATATTCGCAACACCGGGGAGCTGTTTTTT. Its translation is CASSYIRNTGELFF.

This clonotype was counted ten times or more. J is TRBJ1-1 and V is TRBV6-2 or TRBV6-3; D might be TRBD1 (6 bases). CDR1 and CDR2 from the germline V gene are MNHEY and SVGEGT. V shed 1 base and J shed 0 bases, with 9 bases lying between them. CDR3 length: 15 residues. Written as DNA, the CDR3 is TGTGCCAGCAGTTACTTGGGACAAATGAACACTGAAGCTTTCTTT. Translation gives CASSYLGQMNTEAFF.

This clonotype was detected ten times or more. This chain links TRBV5-1 with TRBJ2-7; 8 nucleotides line up with TRBD1. This CDR3 region has 14 residues. With 3 bases clipped from V and 3 bases from J, the junction kept 5 bases outside the gene matches. Germline values: CDR1 SGHRS, CDR2 YFSETQ. CDR3 amino acids: CASSSVDRGYEQYF. CDR3 DNA: TGCGCCAGCAGCTCCGTCGACAGGGGCTACGAGCAGTACTTC. Complete variable domain (other parts from reference TRBV5-1 and TRBJ2-7): KAGVTQTPRYLIKTRGQQVTLSCSPISGHRSVSWYQQTPGQGLQFLFEYFSETQRNKGNFPGRFSGRQFSNSRSEMNVSTLELGDSALYLCASSSVDRGYEQYFGPGTRLTVT.

V and J are TRBV20-1 and TRBJ2-5; 10 bases map to TRBD2. The length of the CDR3 is 14 residues. Germline V gene data show CDR1 as DFQATT and CDR2 as SNEGSKA (reference sequence). V was pared by 6 bases and J by 0 bases, with 4 bases of the junction left unmatched. CDR3 sequence: CSAQLAGYQETQYF. The CDR3 region has the DNA TGCAGTGCCCAACTAGCGGGATACCAAGAGACCCAGTACTTC.

This clonotype was recorded at least ten times. The chain uses TRBV11-2 and TRBJ2-7; 7 bases match TRBD2. This CDR3 contains 16 residues. Trimming took 0 bases from V and 4 from J; bases not matched to a gene: 9. The germline CDR1 and CDR2 sequences are SGHAT and FQNNGV. The DNA of the CDR3 is TGTGCCAGCAGCTTAGATTCTTTGCGGGAGAGGTACGAGCAGTACTTC. It encodes CASSLDSLRERYEQYF.

This chain uses TRBV20-1 with TRBJ1-6; D perhaps matches TRBD1 (6 bases). The CDR3 contains 16 residues. Between the trimmed V and J ends, which lost 0 bases and 10 bases, there was a span of 19 bases. Germline V gene sequence: CDR1 DFQATT, CDR2 SNEGSKA (reference sequence). The chain's CDR3 is CSARDYLRGGGSPLHF. CDR3 coding DNA: TGCAGTGCTAGAGATTATCTCCGAGGGGGAGGCTCACCCCTCCACTTT.

This clonotype was found many times. The rearrangement links TRBV4-2 to TRBJ2-3, with D maybe TRBD2 (5 bases). Trimming took 5 bases from V and 6 from J, leaving 12 bases between them. The CDR3 runs to 13 residues. Germline assignment: CDR1 LGHNA and CDR2 YNFKEQ. The CDR3 sequence: CASSSTPGDTQYF. Written as DNA, the CDR3 is TGTGCCAGCAGCTCGACCCCGGGGGATACGCAGTATTTT.

There are many counts of this clonotype. The chain links TRBV29-1 to TRBJ1-3; D ambiguous. The CDR3 sequence is 12 residues long. Deletions cut 4 bases from V and 4 bases from J, with 8 bases between. From germline, CDR1 is SQVTM and CDR2 ANQGSEA. Here the CDR3 reads CSVGVSGNTIYF. CDR3 DNA sequence: TGCAGCGTTGGGGTATCCGGAAACACCATATATTTT.

This clonotype was detected many times. The CDR3 protein is CASSSVRQGVEETQYF. The CDR3 nucleotides are TGTGCCAGCAGCTCGGTGAGGCAGGGGGTAGAAGAGACCCAGTACTTC. The chain is built from TRBV28 and TRBJ2-5, with TRBD1 matching over 7 bases. The CDR3 consists of 16 residues. Germline values: CDR1 MDHEN, CDR2 SYDVKM. Germline trimming cut 6 bases from V and 3 bases from J; bases unmatched to any gene: 13.

The V and J genes are TRBV5-4 and TRBJ2-2; D possibly uses TRBD1 or TRBD2 (5 bases each). The CDR3 is made up of 14 amino acids. Germline CDR1 and CDR2: SGHNT and YYREEE (reference sequence). V was trimmed by 3 bases and J by 6 bases, leaving 12 bases between them. CDR3 bases: TGTGCCAGCAGCTACGCAGGGAGTGCCGGGGAGCTGTTTTTT. It translates to CASSYAGSAGELFF.

This clonotype was counted many times. V and J are TRBV6-1 and TRBJ2-3, with D uncertain. Germline CDR1 MNHNS, CDR2 SASEGT. This CDR3 is built from 12 residues. V lost 6 bases to trimming and J lost 5 bases, with 9 bases between them. The chain's CDR3 is CASRRMGDTQYF. The DNA of the CDR3 is TGTGCCAGCAGGCGGATGGGAGATACGCAGTATTTT.